One and the same sample provided the 14 T cell receptor beta chains below, sequenced in a study of blood T cell repertoires in COVID-19. Some clones are missing from TCRdb's copy, which holds only in-frame ones; the method was immunoSEQ multiplex PCR. Of some 460,000 clones listed, about 85% are singletons. The sequencing sample was made of PBMCs or T cells enriched from blood (not recorded which). The receptors here all came from a woman aged 18-29 years who had recovered from COVID-19.

A few counts support this clone. The chain carries TRBV28 and TRBJ1-1; possible D gene TRBD1, 6 bases. Trimming removed 4 bases from V and 0 bases from J, with 21 bases in between. This CDR3 contains 18 residues. Germline V gene sequence: CDR1 MDHEN, CDR2 SYDVKM. In nucleotides, the CDR3 is TGTGCCAGCAGTTACCCGTCGCAGGGGCGGCTTATGAACACTGAAGCTTTCTTT. The encoded protein is CASSYPSQGRLMNTEAFF.

V usage is TRBV11-3 and J usage is TRBJ2-1; 8 positions agree with TRBD1. The CDR3 extends over 14 amino acids. After removal of 0 bases from V and 7 bases from J, the junction contained 2 bases not matched to a gene. CDR1 is SGHNT and CDR2 is YENEEA in the germline V gene. In nucleotides, the CDR3 is TGTGCCAGCAGCTTAGAGCAGGGGGCTAATGAGCAGTTCTTC. Protein sequence: CASSLEQGANEQFF. Full variable domain (remainder filled in from reference TRBV11-3 and TRBJ2-1): EAGVVQSPRYKIIEKKQPVAFWCNPISGHNTLYWYLQNLGQGPELLIRYENEEAVDDSQLPKDRFSAERLKGVDSTLKIQPAELGDSAVYLCASSLEQGANEQFFGPGTRLTVL.

This chain joins TRBV5-6 and TRBJ2-3, with 7 bases that match TRBD2. The CDR3 covers 15 residues. V lost 4 bases and J lost 4; bases outside the gene matches: 9. Germline CDR1 is SGHDT and CDR2 is YYEEEE. CDR3 nucleotide sequence: TGTGCCAGCAGCCGTTCGGGGGGAGGGGCAGATACGCAGTATTTT. It specifies CASSRSGGGADTQYF.

The chain is built from TRBV30 and TRBJ1-1; D gene ambiguous. CDR3 length equals 11 residues. V dropped 1 base and J dropped 3 bases, with 3 bases sitting between them. Germline lookup yields CDR1 GTSNPN and CDR2 SVGIG (reference sequence). CDR3 DNA: TGTGCCTGGAGTGGAGACACTGAAGCTTTCTTT. It yields the protein CAWSGDTEAFF. The full variable domain, in which reference TRBV30 and TRBJ1-1 provide the parts outside the CDR3, is SQTIHQWPATLVQPVGSPLSLECTVEGTSNPNLYWYRQAAGRGLQLLFYSVGIGQISSEVPQNLSASRPQDRQFILSSKKLLLSDSGFYLCAWSGDTEAFFGQGTRLTVV.

This clone occurred a few times. The chain has TRBV11-2 and TRBJ1-4; maybe TRBD1 (6 bases). The CDR3 contains 15 residues. Per the germline V gene, CDR1 is SGHAT and CDR2 is FQNNGV. Trimming shortened V by 3 bases and J by 8 bases, and 16 bases separated the two germline ends. The CDR3 DNA follows: TGTGCCAGCAGCTTTTCGGCAGGGGTGGACGAAAAACTGTTTTTT. Its protein product is CASSFSAGVDEKLFF.

The V and J genes are TRBV7-2 and TRBJ1-1, with TRBD1 matching over 7 bases. Unmatched junction bases numbered 7, after V lost 7 bases and J lost 5 bases. The germline V gene encodes CDR1 SGHTA and CDR2 FQGNSA. The CDR3 runs to 13 residues. The CDR3 protein is CASTTNRGTEAFF. CDR3 DNA sequence: TGTGCCAGCACCACAAACAGGGGAACTGAAGCTTTCTTT.

The V and J genes are TRBV6-1 and TRBJ2-5; D call uncertain. Germline CDR1 reads MNHNS; CDR2 reads SASEGT. The germline V and J ends were trimmed by 2 bases and 0 bases, with 13 bases remaining between them. The CDR3 runs to 16 residues. CDR3 sequence reads: CASSEIAGNNQETQYF. In nucleotides, the CDR3 is TGTGCCAGCAGTGAAATCGCAGGAAACAACCAAGAGACCCAGTACTTC.

J is TRBJ2-1 and V is TRBV27, with D uncertain. The germline gives CDR1 MNHEY, CDR2 SMNVEV (reference sequence). The CDR3 loop spans 13 amino acids. V was trimmed by 0 bases and J by 9 bases, leaving 9 bases between them. The CDR3 sequence: CASSLSRGAEQFF. The CDR3 nucleotides read TGTGCCAGCAGTTTATCGAGAGGAGCTGAGCAGTTCTTC.

The rearrangement links TRBV11-2 to TRBJ2-1, with TRBD2 matching 13 bases. The CDR3 contains 17 residues. Trimming cost V 2 bases and J 6 bases; bases outside gene matches: 7. In germline, CDR1 is SGHAT, CDR2 FQNNGV. The CDR3 nucleotides read TGTGCCAGCAGCTTATCCACTAGCGGGGGGGTAACCAATGAGCAGTTCTTC. Its translation is CASSLSTSGGVTNEQFF.

The CDR3 loop reads CASSLDPGTGGGYTF. Here the CDR3 DNA reads TGTGCCAGCAGCCTAGACCCTGGGACAGGGGGAGGCTACACCTTC. The gene calls are TRBV9 and TRBJ1-2; 11 bases match TRBD1. Germline V lookup: CDR1 SGDLS, CDR2 YYNGEE. CDR3 length equals 15 residues. V lost 4 bases and J lost 8; bases outside the gene matches: 10.

V gene TRBV4-1 combines with J gene TRBJ2-1; unclear D gene. The CDR3 has 16 amino acids. With 4 bases removed from V and 4 bases from J, the gap between germline ends came to 17 bases. Looked up from germline, CDR1 is MGHRA and CDR2 is YSYEKL. In DNA form, the CDR3 reads TGCGCCAGCAGCCCTATCGGTCGCTCGAGGTACAATGAGCAGTTCTTC. The encoded protein is CASSPIGRSRYNEQFF.

The CDR3 protein is CASRPFLQGASNQPQHF. The DNA of the CDR3 is TGTGCCAGCAGACCGTTCCTGCAGGGGGCGAGCAATCAGCCCCAGCATTTT. The chain uses TRBV3-1 (or the pseudogene TRBV3-2) and TRBJ1-5; TRBD1 matches 8 bases. J was trimmed by 1 base and V by 6 bases; bases with no gene match: 11. Germline loops: CDR1 LGHDT, CDR2 YNNKEL (reference sequence). This CDR3 contains 17 residues.

The chain links TRBV5-1 to TRBJ1-2; D unclear. V lost 0 bases and J 6 bases, leaving 6 bases between the germline ends. Germline CDR1 reads SGHRS; CDR2 reads YFSETQ. This CDR3 region has 12 residues. CDR3 nucleotides: TGCGCCAGCAGCTTGGATACAGATGGCTACACCTTC. As protein: CASSLDTDGYTF.

The chain carries TRBV30 and TRBJ1-2; the D gene is possibly TRBD1 (6 bases). CDR1 and CDR2 (germline): GTSNPN, SVGIG (reference sequence). The V and J ends lost 7 bases and 1 base respectively, with 22 bases between them. The CDR3 length is 16 residues. In DNA form, the CDR3 reads TGTGCCTCTAGAAGTCCCGGCAGGGGCCATAACTATGGCTACACCTTC. Protein sequence: CASRSPGRGHNYGYTF.